This T cell receptor (beta chain) was captured in a study of control samples from healthy donors and cancer patients (dated by TCRdb to 2020 to 2021). Library preparation was by the immunoSEQ multiplex PCR assay. TCRdb carries this immuneACCESS record with in-frame sequences only. Its versions omit some clonotypes, under half of them owing to an unresolved V gene in the studies checked, with the rest unexplained. The table for this sample lists about 150,000 clones; around 90% of them were counted only once. The top ten constitute about 4.9% of the sample. About this clone: The antigen this receptor binds is unknown. No quality values exist for individual bases; no much larger clone is one base distant.

The V end loses 6 bases and the J end loses 1 base, and a stretch of 10 bases separates them. The CDR3 numbers 13 residues from cysteine through phenylalanine. The kept DNA is CDR3 alone, 39 bases in frame from the first base. The sequenced sample was blood. This chain is built from TRBV12-3 or TRBV12-4 and TRBJ2-7, and possibly TRBD2, on 6 matching bases. This TCR came from a man aged 25-45 years in good health. For the CDR3, the sequence is CASSPGRSYEQYF. The bases are TGTGCCAGCAGCCCGGGGAGGTCCTACGAGCAGTACTTC.